This T cell receptor (beta chain) was profiled in a study of cytomegalovirus exposure and HLA in healthy donors. Study-wide results and limits: A missense variant in DCLRE1C was later tied to TCR beta V- and J-gene trimming. Later analysis revealed greater clonal expansion in HLA-associated TCR beta chains than in equally common others. Reportedly, cytomegalovirus status was diagnosed with high sensitivity and specificity.

With 60 Vbeta and 13 Jbeta primers, the PCR was carried out. Clones were read by immunoSEQ multiplex PCR, and TCRdb kept only the in-frame ones, dropping some. The sample has some 160,000 clones, 65% to 75% seen once. Concerning this clone: Antigen unknown.

The donors, nominally healthy at sampling, likely had unrecorded immune exposures. The sequence was collected from a man between 60 and 75 years old in good health and CMV-seronegative. Material for sequencing was PBMCs.

The CDR3 region is CASSLSRTGGHEQYF. For the CDR3, the DNA is TGTGCCAGCAGTTTATCCCGGACAGGGGGCCACGAGCAGTACTTC. The rearrangement links TRBV28 to TRBJ2-7; TRBD1 matches at 11 bases. This CDR3 region has 15 residues. Germline V CDR1 and CDR2: MDHEN, SYDVKM. J gave up 5 bases and V 1 base, and 4 bases lay outside the gene matches.